This T cell receptor (beta chain) was observed in a study of T cells expressing NK-cell markers. From germline, CDR1 is DFQATT and CDR2 SNEGSKA (reference sequence). This CDR3 has 13 residues. After re-calling the 5' RACE reads, TCRdb lists one entry per CDR3 protein, DNA absent. The sample table sets out roughly 280,000 distinct CDR3 sequences. The V gene is TRBV20-1, the J gene TRBJ2-5; TCRdb's D call of TRBD2 is untestable without DNA. The sample taken for sequencing was blood T cells: a sorted CD56 or NKG2C T cell subset, CD4+ or CD8+ T cells, or bulk PBMC T cells (not recorded which). The TCR sequence derives from a man in his late teens or twenties in good health. CDR3 protein: CSATTRRGGTQYF.